The 32 T cell receptor beta chains given below trace back to one sample, sequenced in a study of spatial heterogeneity in lung cancer. TCRdb passed the 5' RACE reads through MiXCR, listing each CDR3 protein once. The sample consists of tens of thousands of distinct CDR3 sequences, roughly 6.4% of them appearing once. Time point here: sample taken at primary tumor resection. Sequences were derived from PBMCs, sampled at surgery. Source of these receptors: a female donor with early-stage non-small cell lung cancer.

The V and J genes are TRBV20-1 and TRBJ2-1, with 9 bases matching TRBD2. The V gene end was trimmed by 4 bases and the J gene end by 6 bases; junction bases not matched to a gene: 16. The CDR3 is made up of 17 amino acids. Germline lookup yields CDR1 DFQATT and CDR2 SNEGSKA (reference sequence). The CDR3 DNA follows: TGCAGTGCTACCTTAGTCTTGGGACTAGCCAGAGGCAATGAGCAGTTCTTC. This translates into CSATLVLGLARGNEQFF.

The chain couples TRBV28 to TRBJ2-1; possible D gene TRBD1, 5 bases. V was pared by 3 bases and J by 9 bases, with 15 bases between. The CDR3 runs to 14 residues. CDR1 and CDR2 from the germline V gene are MDHEN and SYDVKM. Here the CDR3 DNA reads TGTGCCAGCAGTTTGGGGCTAGTGGTGATTGAGCAGTTCTTC. Translating gives CASSLGLVVIEQFF.

In its sample, this clonotype was seen many times. The CDR3 bases are TGTGCCAGCAGCCTTATTGGGGACAGGGTACTCGGTGAGCAGTTCTTC. Its protein product is CASSLIGDRVLGEQFF. This rearrangement joins TRBV7-6 to TRBJ2-1; 9 bases map to TRBD1. The CDR3 is made up of 16 amino acids. Germline CDR1 SGHVS, CDR2 FNYEAQ. V lost 5 bases to trimming and J lost 9 bases; unmatched junction nucleotides: 14.

This clonotype was recorded many times. The chain employs TRBV3-1 and TRBJ2-5; no definite D call. V was trimmed by 4 bases and J by 0 bases, leaving 6 bases between them. Per the germline V gene, CDR1 is LGHDT and CDR2 is YNNKEL (reference sequence). CDR3 length: 13 amino acids. Here the CDR3 reads CASSPRHQETQYF. Written as DNA, the CDR3 is TGTGCCAGCAGCCCCAGACACCAAGAGACCCAGTACTTC.

This clonotype was counted between two and nine times. This rearrangement joins TRBV6-1 to TRBJ2-1; 10 nucleotides match TRBD2. CDR1 MNHNS and CDR2 SASEGT come from the germline V gene. Trimming at V came to 8 bases and at J to 9 bases, leaving 7 bases not matched to a gene. The CDR3 is made up of 13 amino acids. CDR3 region: CASRLAGVGEQFF. CDR3 DNA sequence: TGTGCCAGCCGGCTAGCGGGAGTAGGTGAGCAGTTCTTC.

The V and J genes are TRBV21-1 and TRBJ2-7; TRBD2, the table's D call, lacks a check against the DNA. TRBV21-1 is reported as a pseudogene. CDR3 length equals 15 residues. Here the CDR3 reads CASSTRIGGAREQYF. CDR3 in DNA: TGTGCCAGCAGCACCCGTATAGGAGGGGCTAGGGAGCAGTACTTC.

This clonotype was detected ten times or more. J is TRBJ2-5 and V is TRBV9, with 9 bases that match TRBD1. With 4 bases clipped from V and 4 bases from J, the junction kept 8 bases outside the gene matches. CDR1 SGDLS and CDR2 YYNGEE come from the germline V gene. CDR3 length: 15 residues. CDR3 region: CASSTRTGEGETQYF. The CDR3 DNA follows: TGTGCCAGCAGCACAAGGACAGGGGAGGGAGAGACCCAGTACTTC.

A few counts support this clonotype. J is TRBJ2-6 and V is TRBV3-1; tentatively, D is TRBD2 (6 bases). The CDR3 extends over 16 amino acids. Per the germline V gene, CDR1 is LGHDT and CDR2 is YNNKEL (reference sequence). Trimming pared 2 bases from V and 2 bases from J, leaving 10 bases between. Here the CDR3 reads CASSQPTGAGANVLTF. DNA for the CDR3: TGTGCCAGCAGCCAACCAACGGGGGCTGGGGCCAACGTCCTGACTTTC.

This clonotype was detected ten times or more. The V call is TRBV10-3, the J call TRBJ1-6; 7 nucleotides align to TRBD1. With V trimmed by 0 bases and J by 5 bases, 4 bases remained unmatched. Germline CDR1 is ENHRY and CDR2 is SYGVKD. The CDR3 has 16 residues. DNA for the CDR3: TGTGCCATCAGTGAGTCGTTCGGACAGGATAATTCACCCCTCCACTTT. Protein sequence: CAISESFGQDNSPLHF.

This clonotype was picked up many times. The CDR3 coding sequence is TGCAGTGCTAGTGTTGTGGGGCGAAACACTGAAGCTTTCTTT. This sequence encodes CSASVVGRNTEAFF. This chain connects TRBV20-1 to TRBJ1-1, with a tentative D call TRBD1 (5 bases). CDR3 length: 14 residues. Germline CDR1 and CDR2: DFQATT and SNEGSKA (reference sequence). V was pared by 3 bases and J by 2 bases, with 13 bases between.

This clonotype showed up many times. The V and J genes are TRBV7-9 and TRBJ1-6, with D unclear. Germline assignment: CDR1 SEHNR and CDR2 FQNEAQ (reference sequence). V lost 5 bases and J lost 10, with 15 bases in between. This CDR3 has 14 residues. The CDR3 region has the DNA TGTGCCAGCAGCCTCCCGGGGAATGGCTCACCCCTCCACTTT. This sequence encodes CASSLPGNGSPLHF.

This chain joins TRBV4-2 and TRBJ2-5, with 8 positions matching TRBD2. J lost 3 bases, V lost 0 bases, and 3 bases had no gene match. The germline V gene has CDR1 LGHNA and CDR2 YNFKEQ. The CDR3 runs 15 residues. The CDR3 is CASSQDQLAEETQYF. In DNA, the CDR3 is TGTGCCAGCAGCCAAGATCAACTAGCGGAAGAGACCCAGTACTTC.

There are a few counts of this clonotype. In DNA, the CDR3 is TGTGCCAGCAGTTACTCAGGCCTAGCGGGGAATGAGCAGTTCTTC. This sequence encodes CASSYSGLAGNEQFF. The V and J genes are TRBV6-5 and TRBJ2-1; 9 bases align to TRBD2. This CDR3 is built from 15 residues. CDR1 and CDR2 (germline): MNHEY, SVGAGI. V lost 0 bases, J lost 7 bases, and 4 bases stayed unmatched.

This clonotype has at least ten counts. This chain uses TRBV11-2 with TRBJ1-3; TRBD1 might be the D (5 bases). Per the germline V gene, CDR1 is SGHAT and CDR2 is FQNNGV. The CDR3 runs 15 residues. Trimming took off 4 bases at V and 0 bases at J, with 10 bases between the two ends. The DNA of the CDR3 is TGTGCCAGCAGCTCTCAGGGCACCTCTGGAAACACCATATATTTT. The encoded protein is CASSSQGTSGNTIYF.

This clonotype has at least ten counts. The chain uses TRBV12-5 and TRBJ2-1; no clear D. There are 12 residues in the CDR3. Trimming took 1 base from V and 10 from J, leaving 8 bases between them. The germline gives CDR1 LGHNT, CDR2 FRNRAP. CDR3 DNA: TGTGCTAGTGGTTTGGGACTTGAGGAGCAGTTCTTC. Amino acids: CASGLGLEEQFF.

The chain is built from TRBV2 and TRBJ2-3; 7 bases are a match to TRBD2. The CDR3 contains 14 residues. V was clipped by 3 bases and J by 2 bases; unmatched bases: 2. CDR1 is SNHLY, CDR2 FYNNEI, per germline. The CDR3 reads CASSESGVTDTQYF. In DNA, the CDR3 is TGTGCCAGCAGTGAGAGCGGGGTCACAGATACGCAGTATTTT.

The chain recombines TRBV20-1 with TRBJ2-1; TRBD2 is a possible D gene (6 bases). The CDR3 is 14 residues long. Trimming cost V 3 bases and J 4 bases, with 13 bases left between them. Germline CDR1 is DFQATT and CDR2 is SNEGSKA (reference sequence). The CDR3 DNA is TGCAGTGCTAGTTCCGCGGGGCGTTACAATGAGCAGTTCTTC. Encoded protein: CSASSAGRYNEQFF.

J is TRBJ2-3 and V is TRBV20-1; TRBD2 matches at 10 bases. CDR1 and CDR2 from the germline V gene are DFQATT and SNEGSKA (reference sequence). The CDR3 sequence is 13 residues long. The J segment lost 6 bases and the V segment lost 2 bases, leaving 2 bases of the junction unmatched. CDR3 bases: TGCAGTGCTAGACTAGCGGGAGTCGATACGCAGTATTTT. Amino acids: CSARLAGVDTQYF.

This clonotype showed up many times. The V and J genes are TRBV9 and TRBJ2-3; 9 bases map to TRBD2. Germline V gives CDR1 SGDLS, CDR2 YYNGEE. V gave up 0 bases and J gave up 4 bases; unmatched junction bases: 9. The CDR3 sequence is 17 residues long. CDR3 loop: CASSVGLAGLFPDTQYF. The CDR3 DNA reads as TGTGCCAGCAGCGTAGGCCTAGCGGGGTTGTTTCCAGATACGCAGTATTTT.

This clonotype was seen only a few times. The genes are TRBV6-5 and TRBJ1-5; 7 bases map to TRBD1. Losses at the gene ends were 6 bases for V and 1 base for J; bases not matched to a gene: 0. The CDR3 length is 13 residues. The germline gives CDR1 MNHEY, CDR2 SVGAGI. The CDR3 region has the DNA TGTGCCAGCAGCAGGGGGAGCAATCAGCCCCAGCATTTT. Amino acid sequence: CASSRGSNQPQHF.

This clonotype was counted ten times or more. The chain joins TRBV29-1 to TRBJ1-1; D is unresolved. Looked up from germline, CDR1 is SQVTM and CDR2 is ANQGSEA. Trimming took 4 bases from V and 1 from J, leaving 13 bases between them. The CDR3 contains 14 residues. The CDR3 sequence: CSVVVRWSNTEAFF. CDR3 bases: TGCAGCGTTGTAGTCAGGTGGTCGAACACTGAAGCTTTCTTT.

This clonotype has at least ten counts. This chain's CDR3 is CASSQVRLVRYNEQFF. CDR3 nucleotides: TGCGCCAGCAGCCAAGTACGACTAGTTCGGTACAATGAGCAGTTCTTC. The chain links TRBV4-1 to TRBJ2-1; possible D gene TRBD2, 6 bases. The CDR3 length is 16 residues. CDR1 is MGHRA and CDR2 is YSYEKL in the germline V gene. Trimming pared 1 base from V and 4 bases from J, leaving 14 bases between.

This clonotype was detected many times. The V and J genes are TRBV28 and TRBJ1-5; D remains unclear. V shed 8 bases and J shed 2 bases, with 7 bases lying between them. The CDR3 is made up of 12 amino acids. CDR1 MDHEN and CDR2 SYDVKM come from the germline V gene. The CDR3 spells CASGKGNQPQHF. DNA of the CDR3: TGTGCCAGCGGTAAGGGCAATCAGCCCCAGCATTTT.

This clonotype was counted a few times. The chain employs TRBV13 and TRBJ2-5; D remains ambiguous. The CDR3 covers 12 residues. V lost 2 bases to trimming and J lost 5 bases, with 6 bases between them. In germline, CDR1 is PRHDT, CDR2 FYEKMQ (reference sequence). CDR3 sequence (DNA): TGTGCCAGCAGCTTAAAACGGGAGACCCAGTACTTC. It encodes CASSLKRETQYF.

The chain uses TRBV28 and TRBJ1-5; D remains unclear. Germline V gene lookup returns CDR1 MDHEN and CDR2 SYDVKM. Trimming took 8 bases from V and 4 from J, leaving 9 bases between them. This CDR3 has 12 amino acids. CDR3 sequence: CASLLPNQPQHF. The CDR3 nucleotides are TGTGCCAGCCTCCTCCCTAATCAGCCCCAGCATTTT.

This clonotype was observed many times. As DNA, the CDR3 is TGTGCCAGCAGCTCCGGGAGGGAGCGGGGGGCCACAGATACGCAGTATTTT. Amino acids: CASSSGRERGATDTQYF. The chain couples TRBV7-9 to TRBJ2-3; 9 positions agree with TRBD2. The junction had 10 bases not matched to a gene; V was cut back by 4 bases and J by 2 bases. The CDR3 is made up of 17 amino acids. Germline V gene sequence: CDR1 SEHNR, CDR2 FQNEAQ (reference sequence).

The J gene is TRBJ2-3, the V gene TRBV24-1; TRBD1 agrees at 8 bases. The J segment lost 1 base and the V segment lost 0 bases, leaving 2 bases of the junction unmatched. The CDR3 runs 16 residues. CDR1 and CDR2 (germline): KGHDR, SFDVKD. This CDR3 reads CATSDLSGQGTDTQYF. The DNA of the CDR3 is TGTGCCACCAGTGATTTGTCGGGACAGGGCACAGATACGCAGTATTTT.

This clonotype occurred many times. The chain carries TRBV14 and TRBJ1-2; 9 positions agree with TRBD1. Unmatched junction bases numbered 2, after V lost 4 bases and J lost 8 bases. The germline V gene encodes CDR1 SGHDN and CDR2 FVKESK. The CDR3 extends over 12 amino acids. CDR3 amino acids: CASSRDRDGYTF. The CDR3, as DNA: TGTGCCAGCAGCCGGGACAGGGACGGCTACACCTTC.

This clonotype was counted only a few times. This rearrangement joins TRBV25-1 to TRBJ2-2; D not resolved. This CDR3 is 16 amino acids long. V was trimmed by 1 base and J by 5 bases, leaving 14 bases between them. Per germline, CDR1 MGHDK and CDR2 SYGVNS. The CDR3, as DNA: TGTGCCAGCAGTGAATTTTCGCAAGGGTATACCGGGGAGCTGTTTTTT. Translated: CASSEFSQGYTGELFF.

This clonotype has more than one count but fewer than ten. V usage is TRBV28 and J usage is TRBJ1-5, with D uncertain. The CDR3 runs to 18 residues. V lost 8 bases to trimming and J lost 0 bases, with 23 bases between them. Germline-derived CDR1 and CDR2 are MDHEN and SYDVKM. The CDR3 protein is CASSFTGTNYYSNQPQHF. The DNA of the CDR3 is TGTGCCAGCTCCTTCACGGGCACTAACTACTATAGCAATCAGCCCCAGCATTTT.

There are a few counts of this clonotype. The genes are TRBV20-1 and TRBJ2-2; TRBD2 aligns across 8 bases. The CDR3 covers 17 residues. V trimming: 3 bases; J trimming: 0 bases; junction bases outside the gene matches: 9. Germline V lookup: CDR1 DFQATT, CDR2 SNEGSKA (reference sequence). The CDR3 nucleotides read TGCAGTGCTAGCGGTCAGCGGGGGACCTCGAACACCGGGGAGCTGTTTTTT. It codes for CSASGQRGTSNTGELFF.

V gene TRBV12-3 or TRBV12-4 combines with J gene TRBJ1-2, with D possibly being TRBD1 (5 bases). V gave up 9 bases and J gave up 3 bases, with 17 bases separating them. The CDR3 contains 14 residues. CDR3 sequence reads: CASSRTGSDYGYTF. The DNA for the CDR3 is TGTGCCAGTTCTCGAACAGGATCCGACTATGGCTACACCTTC.